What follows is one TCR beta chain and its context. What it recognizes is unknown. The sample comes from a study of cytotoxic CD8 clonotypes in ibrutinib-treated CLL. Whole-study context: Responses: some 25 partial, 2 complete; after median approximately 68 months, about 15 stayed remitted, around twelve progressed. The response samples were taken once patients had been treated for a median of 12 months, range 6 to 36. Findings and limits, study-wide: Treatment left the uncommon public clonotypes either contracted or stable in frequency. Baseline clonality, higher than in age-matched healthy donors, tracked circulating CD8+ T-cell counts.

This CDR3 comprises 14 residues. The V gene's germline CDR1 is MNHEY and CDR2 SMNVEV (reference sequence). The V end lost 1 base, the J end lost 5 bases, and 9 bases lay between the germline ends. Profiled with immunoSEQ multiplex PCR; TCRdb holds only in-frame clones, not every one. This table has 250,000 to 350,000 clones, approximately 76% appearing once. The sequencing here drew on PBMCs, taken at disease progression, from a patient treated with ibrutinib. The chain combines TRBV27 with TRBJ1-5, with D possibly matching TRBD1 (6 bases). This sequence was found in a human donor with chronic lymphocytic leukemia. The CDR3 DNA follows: TGTGCCAGCAGTTTATTGGCAGGGGATCAGCCCCAGCATTTT. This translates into CASSLLAGDQPQHF.